The 25 T cell receptor beta chains listed next were all sequenced from one sample in a study of CD8 T cells in Susac syndrome. Reverse transcription used about 0.45 to 1 ug RNA and random hexamers. TCRdb analysed the immunoSEQ multiplex PCR reads with MiXCR anew, one entry per CDR3 protein. The data show around 170,000 distinct CDR3 sequences, approximately 95% seen once. The sequenced sample was CD8+ T cells from PBMCs. All receptors come from a human donor with multiple sclerosis.

This chain joins TRBV15 and TRBJ1-1; D unresolved. This CDR3 is built from 13 residues. CDR1 is LNHNV and CDR2 is YYDKDF in the germline V gene (reference sequence). V was clipped by 5 bases and J by 4 bases, with 11 bases between them. In nucleotides, the CDR3 is TGTGCCACCAGCCCGGGTAGTTCCACTGAAGCTTTCTTT. The encoded protein is CATSPGSSTEAFF.

A few counts support this clonotype. The V and J genes are TRBV7-9 and TRBJ2-3; no firm D call. Germline CDR1 is SEHNR and CDR2 is FQNEAQ (reference sequence). The CDR3 is 12 residues long. V lost 4 bases to trimming and J lost 1 base, with 3 bases between them. The CDR3 bases are TGTGCCAGCAGCTCGCGCACAGATACGCAGTATTTT. As protein: CASSSRTDTQYF.

The rearrangement links TRBV20-1 to TRBJ2-5, with D possibly matching TRBD1 (5 bases). Germline CDR1 reads DFQATT; CDR2 reads SNEGSKA (reference sequence). The CDR3 loop spans 13 amino acids. Between the trimmed V and J ends, which lost 6 bases and 5 bases, there was a span of 16 bases. The CDR3 sequence: CSARGPIRETQYF. The CDR3 coding sequence is TGCAGTGCAAGGGGCCCGATCCGGGAGACCCAGTACTTC.

The J gene is TRBJ2-3, the V gene TRBV2; 9 bases are shared with TRBD2. J lost 2 bases, V lost 4 bases, and 7 bases had no gene match. Germline CDR1 reads SNHLY; CDR2 reads FYNNEI. This CDR3 contains 16 residues. The CDR3: CASSGDSGRFTDTQYF. As DNA, the CDR3 is TGTGCCAGCAGTGGGGATAGCGGGAGATTCACAGATACGCAGTATTTT. Full variable domain (outside the CDR3, taken from reference TRBV2 and TRBJ2-3): EPEVTQTPSHQVTQMGQEVILRCVPISNHLYFYWYRQILGQKVEFLVSFYNNEISEKSEIFDDQFSVERPDGSNFTLKIRSTKLEDSAMYFCASSGDSGRFTDTQYFGPGTRLTVL.

The chain is built from TRBV9 and TRBJ1-5; no clear D gene. Germline assignment: CDR1 SGDLS and CDR2 YYNGEE. V was shortened by 5 bases and J by 2 bases, with 8 bases between the two germline ends. The CDR3 runs 13 residues. CDR3 coding DNA: TGTGCCAGCAGTGCAGGAGGCAATCAGCCCCAGCATTTT. The encoded protein is CASSAGGNQPQHF.

Written as DNA, the CDR3 is TGCAGTGCTAGGGGTAGGCCGTACGCTGAAGCTTTCTTT. This gives the protein CSARGRPYAEAFF. The rearrangement uses TRBV20-1 and TRBJ1-1, with D unresolved. V lost 3 bases, J lost 6 bases, and 14 bases lay in between. In germline, CDR1 is DFQATT, CDR2 SNEGSKA (reference sequence). The CDR3 has 13 amino acids.

The CDR3 region is CSARLAGDNTGELFF. CDR3 nucleotide sequence: TGCAGTGCCCGACTAGCGGGAGACAACACCGGGGAGCTGTTTTTT. The chain employs TRBV20-1 and TRBJ2-2, with TRBD2 identical over 12 bases. The V segment lost 6 bases and the J segment 2 bases; nucleotides outside the gene matches: 4. Germline V gene sequence: CDR1 DFQATT, CDR2 SNEGSKA (reference sequence). The CDR3 covers 15 residues.

The chain links TRBV5-1 to TRBJ2-7; D is uncertain. The CDR3 is 16 amino acids. Trimming took 3 bases from V and 0 from J, leaving 16 bases between them. Germline V gives CDR1 SGHRS, CDR2 YFSETQ. CDR3 residues: CASSSPSTYSSYEQYF. The CDR3 DNA sequence: TGCGCCAGCAGCTCACCGAGCACCTATAGCTCCTACGAGCAGTACTTC.

Here the CDR3 reads CSARALGINGYTF. The CDR3 nucleotides are TGCAGTGCTAGAGCCTTGGGGATCAATGGCTACACCTTC. The chain uses TRBV20-1 and TRBJ1-2; D gene unclear. The CDR3 is 13 amino acids. V gave up 1 base and J gave up 6 bases, with 12 bases separating them. Germline CDR1 reads DFQATT; CDR2 reads SNEGSKA (reference sequence).

This clonotype was detected only once. V and J are TRBV5-4 and TRBJ2-1; the D gene could be TRBD1 or TRBD2 (5 bases each). V gave up 6 bases and J gave up 0 bases, with 16 bases separating them. This CDR3 contains 16 residues. CDR1 is SGHNT, CDR2 YYREEE, per germline (reference sequence). CDR3 protein: CASIPGAVSSYNEQFF. The CDR3, as DNA: TGTGCCAGCATCCCCGGGGCCGTAAGCTCCTACAATGAGCAGTTCTTC.

J is TRBJ1-5 and V is TRBV6-5; D not certain. The CDR3 sequence is 13 residues long. V lost 4 bases and J lost 5, with 9 bases in between. Germline CDR1 and CDR2: MNHEY and SVGAGI. The CDR3 sequence is CASSFGADQPQHF. CDR3 sequence (DNA): TGTGCCAGCAGTTTCGGAGCTGATCAGCCCCAGCATTTT.

V gene TRBV27 combines with J gene TRBJ2-7; D is uncertain. The CDR3 consists of 15 residues. V lost 1 base and J 4 bases, leaving 14 bases between the germline ends. Per germline, CDR1 MNHEY and CDR2 SMNVEV (reference sequence). The CDR3 coding sequence is TGTGCCAGCAGTTTATATGACGGCCCGGGTTACGAGCAGTACTTC. Its protein product is CASSLYDGPGYEQYF.

The genes are TRBV18 and TRBJ2-7, with TRBD1 identical over 9 bases. The CDR3 totals 15 residues. Germline-derived CDR1 and CDR2 are KGHSH and LQKENI. J was trimmed by 2 bases and V by 0 bases; bases with no gene match: 2. The CDR3 is CASSPPGQGPYEQYF. CDR3 nucleotide sequence: TGTGCCAGCTCACCACCGGGACAGGGCCCCTACGAGCAGTACTTC. Full variable domain (remainder filled in from reference TRBV18 and TRBJ2-7): NAGVMQNPRHLVRRRGQEARLRCSPMKGHSHVYWYRQLPEEGLKFMVYLQKENIIDESGMPKERFSAEFPKEGPSILRIQQVVRGDSAAYFCASSPPGQGPYEQYFGPGTRLTVT.

The chain has TRBV12-3 or TRBV12-4 and TRBJ2-2; D is unclear. Trimming cost V 6 bases and J 0 bases, with 17 bases left between them. The CDR3 runs 17 residues. In DNA, the CDR3 is TGTGCCAGCAGCCACCGACCAGTCGAAACGAACACCGGGGAGCTGTTTTTT. Its protein product is CASSHRPVETNTGELFF.

The V call is TRBV1, the J call TRBJ1-2. TRBV1 is termed a pseudogene. The CDR3 has 14 amino acids. CDR3: CTSSRGGRLYGYTF. In nucleotides, the CDR3 is TGCACCAGCAGCCGGGGGGGAAGGCTCTATGGCTACACCTTC.

This clonotype appeared a single time. V usage is TRBV3-1 and J usage is TRBJ2-3, with 9 bases fitting TRBD2. The CDR3 is 20 residues long. V was clipped by 0 bases and J by 3 bases; unmatched bases: 16. Per the germline V gene, CDR1 is LGHDT and CDR2 is YNNKEL (reference sequence). CDR3 nucleotides: TGTGCCAGCAGCCAAGAATTGGCGACTAGCGGTCTGATGGGAACAGATACGCAGTATTTT. This translates into CASSQELATSGLMGTDTQYF.

The J gene is TRBJ2-7, the V gene TRBV7-9; TRBD2 aligns across 11 bases. Germline V gene lookup returns CDR1 SEHNR and CDR2 FQNEAQ (reference sequence). The CDR3 consists of 14 residues. J was trimmed by 3 bases and V by 3 bases; bases with no gene match: 1. CDR3 sequence reads: CASSLTSGIYEQYF. The CDR3, as DNA: TGTGCCAGCAGCTTGACTAGCGGGATCTACGAGCAGTACTTC.

The V and J genes are TRBV15 and TRBJ2-2; D is unclear. The CDR3 has 12 amino acids. Looked up from germline, CDR1 is LNHNV and CDR2 is YYDKDF (reference sequence). V was clipped by 4 bases and J by 8 bases, with 8 bases between them. CDR3 in DNA: TGTGCCACCAGCACCCCCCTGGGGGAGCTGTTTTTT. Encoded protein: CATSTPLGELFF.

The genes are TRBV20-1 and TRBJ2-1; D is ambiguous. V was cut by 2 bases and J by 0 bases, with 8 bases left in between. In germline, CDR1 is DFQATT, CDR2 SNEGSKA (reference sequence). There are 14 residues in the CDR3. The CDR3 DNA reads TGCAGTGCTAGACCCGGTAGCTCCTACAATGAGCAGTTCTTC. Amino acid sequence: CSARPGSSYNEQFF.

The chain carries TRBV2 and TRBJ1-1, with 7 bases fitting TRBD1. CDR3 length equals 11 residues. Germline V gene sequence: CDR1 SNHLY, CDR2 FYNNEI. Trimming at V came to 11 bases and at J to 4 bases, leaving 4 bases not matched to a gene. CDR3 protein: CALHRGTEAFF. DNA of the CDR3: TGTGCCCTCCACAGGGGCACTGAAGCTTTCTTT.

J is TRBJ2-7 and V is TRBV5-4; 7 nucleotides align to TRBD1. The V gene's germline CDR1 is SGHNT and CDR2 YYREEE (reference sequence). CDR3 length equals 13 residues. V lost 5 bases to trimming and J lost 2 bases; unmatched junction nucleotides: 4. CDR3: CASRQDRTYEQYF. The CDR3 DNA is TGTGCCAGCAGACAGGACAGGACCTACGAGCAGTACTTC.

This chain joins TRBV4-1 and TRBJ2-1; D tentatively fits TRBD1 or TRBD2 (5 bases each). The CDR3 is 13 residues long. Trimming cost V 1 base and J 8 bases, with 9 bases left between them. Per germline, CDR1 MGHRA and CDR2 YSYEKL. This chain's CDR3 is CASSQGLGDEQFF. Here the CDR3 DNA reads TGCGCCAGCAGCCAAGGGCTGGGGGATGAGCAGTTCTTC.

This clonotype was observed once. The rearrangement links TRBV29-1 to TRBJ2-7; D possibly corresponds to TRBD2 (8 bases). The germline V gene has CDR1 SQVTM and CDR2 ANQGSEA. Trimming shortened V by 4 bases and J by 2 bases, and 24 bases separated the two germline ends. This CDR3 comprises 17 residues. CDR3 loop: CSVGGRGFSGNPYEQYF. The CDR3 nucleotides are TGCAGCGTTGGGGGCAGGGGGTTTAGCGGGAATCCCTACGAGCAGTACTTC.

The V and J genes are TRBV27 and TRBJ2-3; 7 positions match TRBD2. Germline V gives CDR1 MNHEY, CDR2 SMNVEV (reference sequence). The CDR3 is 14 amino acids. The ends lost 0 bases at V and 4 bases at J; junction bases unmatched: 1. The CDR3: CASSLSTSSDTQYF. The CDR3 nucleotides are TGTGCCAGCAGTTTATCGACTAGCTCAGATACGCAGTATTTT.

The J gene is TRBJ2-7, the V gene TRBV9; D is possibly TRBD1 (5 bases). In germline, CDR1 is SGDLS, CDR2 YYNGEE. The CDR3 spans 14 residues. Between the trimmed V and J ends, which lost 1 base and 3 bases, there was a span of 11 bases. CDR3 sequence (DNA): TGTGCCAGCAGCGTACGGCAGGGAAACTACGAGCAGTACTTC. Its translation is CASSVRQGNYEQYF.